This TCR beta chain was sequenced in a study of CD8+ T cells in alopecia areata. V was clipped by 0 bases and J by 9 bases; unmatched bases: 10. The CDR3 has 16 amino acids. Germline loops: CDR1 MNHEY, CDR2 SVGAGI. Study-wide results and limits: Higher clonality than in normal scalp was seen in lesional scalp, especially alopecia totalis/universalis.

With respect to this clone: The antigen remains unidentified.

Investigators isolated RNA and reverse transcribed it into cDNA to act as the sequencing template. Libraries were prepared by immunoSEQ multiplex PCR; TCRdb keeps only in-frame clonotypes and omits some of them. The sample holds 150,000 to 200,000 clones, 45% to 60% seen once. The chain joins TRBV6-5 to TRBJ2-1, with 8 positions matching TRBD2. The sequence was obtained from a human donor in good health. Sequencing input: CD4+ T cells sorted from blood. The CDR3 coding sequence is TGTGCCAGCAGTTACTCCGCCGGGAGGGCTAAAAGTGAGCAGTTCTTC. Its protein is CASSYSAGRAKSEQFF.